This T cell receptor beta chain was identified in a study of blood T cell repertoires in COVID-19. V was clipped by 4 bases and J by 1 base; unmatched bases: 5. The CDR3 has 14 amino acids. Germline V CDR1 and CDR2: SGHDT, YYEEEE. This clone was counted only a few times. Sequenced by immunoSEQ multiplex PCR; TCRdb stores in-frame clones only, minus some. The data show 380,000 or so clones, around 87% seen once. This TCR was sampled from a man aged 25 to 40 who had recovered from COVID-19. The gene calls are TRBV5-6 and TRBJ2-7; 7 bases are shared with TRBD2. Sequenced material: PBMCs or T cells enriched from blood (not recorded which). The CDR3 loop reads CASSLSGASYEQYF. Written as DNA, the CDR3 is TGTGCCAGCAGCCTAAGCGGGGCATCCTACGAGCAGTACTTC.